Presented here are 29 T cell receptor beta chains from one specimen sequenced in a study of shared clonotypes between healthy human individuals. CD8 cells classed as naive were CD45RO-negative and positively selected for CCR7, excluding terminally differentiated effector memory CD45RA+ cells. Profiled with immunoSEQ multiplex PCR; TCRdb holds only in-frame clones, not every one. The table lists some 1,900,000 clones, about 94% of them singletons. Sequenced material: naive CD8+ T cells sorted from blood. The source is a young man in good health.

The chain links TRBV5-4 to TRBJ2-1, with 9 nucleotides matching TRBD2. V dropped 4 bases and J dropped 4; count of bases not matched to a gene: 6. CDR1 SGHNT and CDR2 YYREEE come from the germline V gene (reference sequence). The CDR3 has 15 amino acids. CDR3 bases: TGTGCCAGCAGCGGTCTAGCGGGGACTTACAATGAGCAGTTCTTC. Translation: CASSGLAGTYNEQFF.

The chain recombines TRBV30 with TRBJ2-1, with D maybe TRBD2 (6 bases). CDR3 length: 12 residues. The germline CDR1 and CDR2 sequences are GTSNPN and SVGIG (reference sequence). V lost 2 bases and J 10 bases, leaving 12 bases between the germline ends. In DNA, the CDR3 is TGTGCCTGGAGTATAACCGCGGGAGAGCAGTTCTTC. Protein product: CAWSITAGEQFF.

V and J are TRBV9 and TRBJ2-2; 8 bases align to TRBD2. Per the germline V gene, CDR1 is SGDLS and CDR2 is YYNGEE. Trimming removed 2 bases from V and 4 bases from J; junction bases left unmatched: 4. The CDR3 is 15 residues long. This CDR3 reads CASSVGTSPTGELFF. CDR3 DNA: TGTGCCAGCAGCGTTGGGACTAGTCCCACCGGGGAGCTGTTTTTT.

The chain employs TRBV29-1 and TRBJ2-7; the D is unclear. The germline V and J ends were trimmed by 2 bases and 2 bases, with 10 bases remaining between them. CDR1 and CDR2 from the germline V gene are SQVTM and ANQGSEA. CDR3 length: 13 residues. In DNA form, the CDR3 reads TGCAGCGTTGAATTTGGCCGGACCTACGAGCAGTACTTC. This translates into CSVEFGRTYEQYF.

This clone appeared a single time. The same CDR3 is also encoded by other DNA sequences in this sample. The chain employs TRBV4-1 and TRBJ2-7; 9 bases agree with TRBD1. Germline V gives CDR1 MGHRA, CDR2 YSYEKL. The CDR3 totals 15 residues. Trimming at V came to 1 base and at J to 1 base, leaving 2 bases not matched to a gene. The CDR3 bases are TGCGCCAGCAGCCAAGGGACAGGGGAGTCCTACGAGCAGTACTTC. It yields the protein CASSQGTGESYEQYF.

Notes on this clone: Other DNA sequences in this specimen translate into the identical CDR3. V gene TRBV11-2 combines with J gene TRBJ2-7; TRBD2 is a possible D gene (6 bases). This CDR3 region has 11 residues. V lost 5 bases, J lost 4 bases, and 6 bases lay in between. Germline CDR1 and CDR2: SGHAT and FQNNGV. The CDR3 DNA follows: TGTGCCAGCAGCGGGGGGTACGAGCAGTACTTC. Translated: CASSGGYEQYF.

V is TRBV5-4 and J is TRBJ2-7; D not certain. The CDR3 runs to 15 residues. V dropped 1 base and J dropped 0 bases, with 11 bases sitting between them. Germline CDR1 SGHNT, CDR2 YYREEE (reference sequence). CDR3 sequence reads: CASSLTGSTSYEQYF. CDR3 nucleotides: TGTGCCAGCAGCTTGACCGGCAGTACCTCCTACGAGCAGTACTTC.

The chain uses TRBV27 and TRBJ1-5, with 8 nucleotides matching TRBD1. V was clipped by 5 bases and J by 6 bases; unmatched bases: 6. Germline V gene lookup returns CDR1 MNHEY and CDR2 SMNVEV (reference sequence). This CDR3 contains 14 residues. CDR3 sequence: CASSPIGQGQPQHF. CDR3 nucleotides: TGTGCCAGCAGTCCGATAGGACAGGGTCAGCCCCAGCATTTT.

The rearrangement joins TRBV11-2 to TRBJ2-3, with TRBD2 as a possible D gene (6 bases). V gave up 5 bases and J gave up 2 bases, with 17 bases separating them. CDR1 and CDR2 (germline): SGHAT, FQNNGV. This CDR3 has 16 residues. The CDR3 loop reads CASSPRSAGHTDTQYF. As DNA, the CDR3 is TGTGCCAGCAGCCCAAGGTCGGCGGGGCACACAGATACGCAGTATTTT.

This chain uses TRBV10-3 with TRBJ2-6; TRBD1 might be the D (5 bases). The CDR3 has 16 amino acids. Between the trimmed V and J ends, which lost 2 bases and 1 base, there was a span of 9 bases. CDR1 is ENHRY and CDR2 is SYGVKD in the germline V gene. The chain's CDR3 is CAISEMTVSGANVLTF. In DNA, the CDR3 is TGTGCCATCAGTGAGATGACAGTATCTGGGGCCAACGTCCTGACTTTC.

In this sample, this clone turned up once. This chain connects TRBV19 to TRBJ2-7, with 8 nucleotides matching TRBD1. The CDR3 extends over 16 amino acids. Germline assignment: CDR1 LNHDA and CDR2 SQIVND (reference sequence). With 5 bases clipped from V and 2 bases from J, the junction kept 11 bases outside the gene matches. CDR3 loop: CASSGQDRDQTYEQYF. The CDR3 DNA is TGTGCCAGTAGTGGCCAGGACAGGGACCAGACCTACGAGCAGTACTTC. The full variable domain, rest sourced from reference TRBV19 and TRBJ2-7, is DGGITQSPKYLFRKEGQNVTLSCEQNLNHDAMYWYRQDPGQGLRLIYYSQIVNDFQKGDIAEGYSVSREKKESFPLTVTSAQKNPTAFYLCASSGQDRDQTYEQYFGPGTRLTVT.

Only one count was recorded for this clone. The chain joins TRBV4-1 to TRBJ2-5; 9 bases map to TRBD2. The CDR3 runs to 19 residues. Germline V gives CDR1 MGHRA, CDR2 YSYEKL. J lost 4 bases, V lost 4 bases, and 19 bases had no gene match. The CDR3: CASSLWELAGARYRETQYF. For the CDR3, the DNA is TGCGCCAGCAGCCTATGGGAGTTAGCGGGAGCCCGTTATCGAGAGACCCAGTACTTC.

This chain joins TRBV5-4 and TRBJ1-1, with unresolved D. Trimming left V 1 base short and J 6 bases short, with 10 bases between. This CDR3 has 13 residues. Germline V lookup: CDR1 SGHNT, CDR2 YYREEE (reference sequence). The DNA for the CDR3 is TGTGCCAGCAGCTTGCCCCCCGTAGCTGAAGCTTTCTTT. Protein sequence: CASSLPPVAEAFF.

The rearrangement joins TRBV15 to TRBJ1-4; maybe TRBD1 (5 bases). Germline-derived CDR1 and CDR2 are LNHNV and YYDKDF (reference sequence). Trimming shortened V by 4 bases and J by 4 bases, and 10 bases separated the two germline ends. The CDR3 is 14 amino acids. CDR3 nucleotides: TGTGCCACCAGCAAAGGACACCTTAATGAAAAACTGTTTTTT. It is translated as CATSKGHLNEKLFF.

The chain carries TRBV5-1 and TRBJ2-1; unclear D gene. Germline V lookup: CDR1 SGHRS, CDR2 YFSETQ. V was pared by 4 bases and J by 0 bases, with 11 bases between. This CDR3 comprises 15 residues. The CDR3 nucleotides are TGCGCCAGCAGCGAGGACGGGCCCTCCTACAATGAGCAGTTCTTC. Translating gives CASSEDGPSYNEQFF.

As for this clone: Other DNA sequences in this sample translate to the same CDR3. The chain joins TRBV6-5 to TRBJ1-1; perhaps TRBD1 as D (6 bases). The CDR3 has 15 amino acids. The germline gives CDR1 MNHEY, CDR2 SVGAGI. With 0 bases removed from V and 2 bases from J, the gap between germline ends came to 10 bases. In DNA form, the CDR3 reads TGTGCCAGCAGTTACTCGGGAGGGGGTAACACTGAAGCTTTCTTT. Protein product: CASSYSGGGNTEAFF.

A word on this clone: Other DNA sequences from this sample encode an identical CDR3 as well. J is TRBJ2-1 and V is TRBV4-1; 11 bases line up with TRBD2. In germline, CDR1 is MGHRA, CDR2 YSYEKL. The CDR3 length is 15 residues. V lost 3 bases and J lost 6; bases outside the gene matches: 4. DNA of the CDR3: TGCGCCAGCAGCCAGCTAGCGGGAGGAATCAATGAGCAGTTCTTC. This translates into CASSQLAGGINEQFF.

This sequence joins TRBV5-4 and TRBJ1-4; maybe TRBD1 (6 bases). CDR1 is SGHNT, CDR2 YYREEE, per germline (reference sequence). This CDR3 is 15 amino acids long. V lost 2 bases and J lost 4, with 12 bases in between. CDR3 loop: CASSFSDSDNEKLFF. CDR3 DNA sequence: TGTGCCAGCAGCTTTTCGGACAGCGATAATGAAAAACTGTTTTTT.

The V gene is TRBV7-9, the J gene TRBJ1-4; D perhaps matches TRBD1 (5 bases). The CDR3 is 13 residues long. Trimming stripped 9 bases from V and 3 bases from J, with 11 bases between. Germline-derived CDR1 and CDR2 are SEHNR and FQNEAQ (reference sequence). The CDR3 loop reads CASGASANEKLFF. The CDR3 DNA reads TGTGCCAGTGGGGCGTCCGCTAATGAAAAACTGTTTTTT.

The chain joins TRBV19 to TRBJ2-7, with 10 nucleotides matching TRBD1. This CDR3 spans 16 amino acids. Germline loops: CDR1 LNHDA, CDR2 SQIVND (reference sequence). Germline trimming cut 5 bases from V and 4 bases from J; bases unmatched to any gene: 11. Here the CDR3 reads CASSSLEGQGIYEQYF. The CDR3 region has the DNA TGTGCCAGTAGTTCTCTTGAGGGACAGGGGATTTACGAGCAGTACTTC.

Remarks on this clone: The sample contains more than one DNA sequence encoding this CDR3. The chain couples TRBV27 to TRBJ2-2; D may be TRBD1 (6 bases). V lost 3 bases and J lost 7, with 9 bases in between. The CDR3 is 13 residues long. Germline CDR1 reads MNHEY; CDR2 reads SMNVEV (reference sequence). The CDR3 bases are TGTGCCAGCAGTTTTCAGGGGAGCGGGGAGCTGTTTTTT. Its protein is CASSFQGSGELFF.

On this clone: The same CDR3 arises from other DNA sequences in this sample as well. The gene calls are TRBV4-1 and TRBJ2-7; D ambiguous. Germline values: CDR1 MGHRA, CDR2 YSYEKL. With 1 base removed from V and 4 bases from J, the gap between germline ends came to 8 bases. This CDR3 spans 13 amino acids. The CDR3: CASSQGLVYEQYF. The CDR3 nucleotides are TGCGCCAGCAGCCAAGGACTGGTTTACGAGCAGTACTTC.

Notes on this clone: Other nucleotide sequences in the sample specify the same CDR3. The chain employs TRBV5-6 and TRBJ2-1; D unclear. The CDR3 runs 13 residues. Trimming took 0 bases from V and 3 from J, leaving 4 bases between them. CDR1 is SGHDT and CDR2 is YYEEEE in the germline V gene. The CDR3 loop is CASSLGDYNEQFF. In DNA, the CDR3 is TGTGCCAGCAGCTTGGGGGACTACAATGAGCAGTTCTTC.

This clone appeared once. Being one base from a much bigger clone, this may be a read error. The sample holds other DNA sequences that translate to the same CDR3. The V call is TRBV9, the J call TRBJ1-1; D is undetermined. The CDR3 length is 13 residues. Germline lookup yields CDR1 SGDLS and CDR2 YYNGEE. The ends were cut back, 0 bases at V and 4 bases at J, with 7 bases in the middle. The CDR3 region has the DNA TGTGCCAGCAGCGTAGGGGGTAGCACTGAAGCTTTCTTT. Protein: CASSVGGSTEAFF.

The chain uses TRBV19 and TRBJ1-5; D not resolved. The CDR3 runs to 14 residues. Germline loops: CDR1 LNHDA, CDR2 SQIVND (reference sequence). Trimming removed 7 bases at V and 3 bases at J, with 13 bases between. CDR3: CASTPRGINQPQHF. CDR3 nucleotides: TGTGCCAGTACCCCCCGAGGGATCAATCAGCCCCAGCATTTT.

The chain employs TRBV2 and TRBJ2-3, with D possibly TRBD2 on 5 matching bases. Germline V gene lookup returns CDR1 SNHLY and CDR2 FYNNEI. Trimming stripped 2 bases from V and 2 bases from J, with 14 bases between. The CDR3 consists of 16 residues. The DNA for the CDR3 is TGTGCCAGCAGTGAATTCCCAGTGGACTCCACAGATACGCAGTATTTT. It yields the protein CASSEFPVDSTDTQYF.

This rearrangement joins TRBV14 to TRBJ1-4, with D unresolved. Germline V gene sequence: CDR1 SGHDN, CDR2 FVKESK. The CDR3 totals 13 residues. V shed 0 bases and J shed 2 bases, with 1 base lying between them. The CDR3 reads CASSQDTNEKLFF. Written as DNA, the CDR3 is TGTGCCAGCAGCCAAGATACTAATGAAAAACTGTTTTTT.

The chain is built from TRBV28 and TRBJ1-5; maybe TRBD1 (6 bases). V dropped 2 bases and J dropped 3 bases, with 11 bases sitting between them. Germline loops: CDR1 MDHEN, CDR2 SYDVKM. The CDR3 is 15 amino acids. CDR3 DNA: TGTGCCAGCAGTTTAACAGGGAACCCCAATCAGCCCCAGCATTTT. Encoded protein: CASSLTGNPNQPQHF. Variable domain in full (rest from reference TRBV28 and TRBJ1-5): DVKVTQSSRYLVKRTGEKVFLECVQDMDHENMFWYRQDPGLGLRLIYFSYDVKMKEKGDIPEGYSVSREKKERFSLILESASTNQTSMYLCASSLTGNPNQPQHFGDGTRLSIL.

The J gene is TRBJ1-3, the V gene TRBV7-9; weak D call: TRBD1 (6 bases). From germline, CDR1 is SEHNR and CDR2 FQNEAQ (reference sequence). Trimming left V 10 bases short and J 2 bases short, with 15 bases between. The CDR3 runs to 14 residues. CDR3: CATGHYVAGNTIYF. CDR3 in DNA: TGTGCCACGGGACACTATGTCGCTGGAAACACCATATATTTT.